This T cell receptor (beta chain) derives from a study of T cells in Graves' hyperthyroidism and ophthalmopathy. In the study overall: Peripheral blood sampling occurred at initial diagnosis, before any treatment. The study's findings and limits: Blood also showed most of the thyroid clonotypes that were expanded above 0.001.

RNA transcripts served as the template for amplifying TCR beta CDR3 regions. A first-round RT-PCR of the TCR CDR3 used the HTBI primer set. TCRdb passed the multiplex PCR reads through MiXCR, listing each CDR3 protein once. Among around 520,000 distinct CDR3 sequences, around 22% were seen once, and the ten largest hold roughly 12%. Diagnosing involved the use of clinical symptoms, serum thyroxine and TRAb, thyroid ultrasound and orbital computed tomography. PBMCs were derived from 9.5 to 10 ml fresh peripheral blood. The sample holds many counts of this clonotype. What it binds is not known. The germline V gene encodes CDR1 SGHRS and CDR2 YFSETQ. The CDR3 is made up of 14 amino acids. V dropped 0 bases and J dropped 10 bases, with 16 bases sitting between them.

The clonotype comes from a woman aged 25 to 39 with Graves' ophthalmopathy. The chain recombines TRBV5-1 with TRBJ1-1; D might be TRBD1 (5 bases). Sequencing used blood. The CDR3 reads CASSLASVGGPAFF. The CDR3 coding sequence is TGCGCCAGCAGCTTGGCCTCAGTTGGGGGTCCAGCTTTCTTT.